The 26 T cell receptor beta chains below all came from one sample that was sequenced in a study of shared clonotypes between healthy human individuals (dated by TCRdb to 2019 to 2021). Receptors were amplified or captured by the immunoSEQ multiplex PCR assay. TCRdb limited this immuneACCESS table to in-frame rearrangements with V and J called. A share of clones is missing; checked studies link under half to unresolved V genes, and the rest is unexplained. This sample has about a million clones in its table, and around three quarters of those were observed once. The top ten constitute over 1.3% of the sample. Sequencing used memory CD4+ T cells sorted from blood. The intended sense of this specimen's cell subset or site label: CD45RA-negative fraction. The source of these receptors is a man aged 18 to 30 in good health.

The V and J genes are TRBV9 and TRBJ2-2; D is perhaps TRBD2 (5 bases). This CDR3 spans 16 amino acids. Germline V gene lookup returns CDR1 SGDLS and CDR2 YYNGEE. Trimming left V 0 bases short and J 0 bases short, with 9 bases between. The CDR3 sequence is CASSVATGSNTGELFF. The CDR3 nucleotides read TGTGCCAGCAGCGTAGCTACGGGGTCGAACACCGGGGAGCTGTTTTTT.

This clone was counted only a few times. This chain links TRBV29-1 with TRBJ2-1; D is possibly TRBD1 (6 bases). V was pared by 2 bases and J by 7 bases, with 15 bases between. Germline V gene lookup returns CDR1 SQVTM and CDR2 ANQGSEA. The CDR3 spans 14 residues. The CDR3 DNA follows: TGCAGCGTTGAATCCCCACAGGGCAGGAATGAGCAGTTCTTC. This encodes CSVESPQGRNEQFF.

On this clone itself: The sample has other DNA sequences that encode this CDR3 too. J is TRBJ1-2 and V is TRBV6-1, with 9 bases identical to TRBD1. The CDR3 extends over 13 amino acids. Trimming at V came to 4 bases and at J to 8 bases, leaving 5 bases not matched to a gene. CDR1 is MNHNS, CDR2 SASEGT, per germline. CDR3 nucleotide sequence: TGTGCCAGCAGTGGGGGACAGGGCTACGGCTACACCTTC. The encoded protein is CASSGGQGYGYTF.

J is TRBJ2-7 and V is TRBV5-6; D ambiguous. The CDR3 totals 14 residues. V lost 4 bases and J lost 4, with 15 bases in between. Looked up from germline, CDR1 is SGHDT and CDR2 is YYEEEE. Written as DNA, the CDR3 is TGTGCCAGCAGCCCCCCGTTGTTTCCATACGAGCAGTACTTC. Its protein is CASSPPLFPYEQYF.

This chain uses TRBV5-8 with TRBJ1-4; D gene ambiguous. The CDR3 loop spans 15 amino acids. The V end was cut by 4 bases, the J end by 1 base, with 11 bases between. Germline CDR1 reads SGHTS; CDR2 reads YDEGEE. This CDR3 reads CASSHGSLTNEKLFF. The CDR3 DNA sequence: TGTGCCAGCAGCCACGGGTCCTTAACTAATGAAAAACTGTTTTTT.

This clone was observed a handful of times. Other nucleotide sequences in the sample specify the same CDR3. V is TRBV19 and J is TRBJ2-7; D gene uncertain. In germline, CDR1 is LNHDA, CDR2 SQIVND (reference sequence). With 5 bases removed from V and 0 bases from J, the gap between germline ends came to 11 bases. CDR3 length: 14 amino acids. CDR3 in DNA: TGTGCCAGTAGTGCCGGACGGAGCTCCTACGAGCAGTACTTC. This encodes CASSAGRSSYEQYF.

This clone was observed once. Other DNA sequences from this sample encode an identical CDR3 as well. This sequence joins TRBV5-1 and TRBJ1-1, with a weak D call TRBD1 (6 bases). The CDR3 is made up of 14 amino acids. V lost 0 bases and J lost 2, with 8 bases in between. The germline V gene has CDR1 SGHRS and CDR2 YFSETQ. The CDR3 protein is CASSLDRVNTEAFF. CDR3 coding DNA: TGCGCCAGCAGCTTGGACAGGGTCAACACTGAAGCTTTCTTT.

The rearrangement uses TRBV15 and TRBJ2-3; D is unresolved. The CDR3 is made up of 12 amino acids. Per germline, CDR1 LNHNV and CDR2 YYDKDF (reference sequence). V dropped 0 bases and J dropped 12 bases, with 10 bases sitting between them. DNA for the CDR3: TGTGCCACCAGCAGAGATAAGAGAATCCAGTATTTT. Encoded protein: CATSRDKRIQYF.

V and J are TRBV5-1 and TRBJ2-3; 11 nucleotides agree with TRBD2. CDR3 length: 22 amino acids. From germline, CDR1 is SGHRS and CDR2 YFSETQ. The ends lost 2 bases at V and 0 bases at J; junction bases unmatched: 20. Here the CDR3 DNA reads TGCGCCAGCAGCTTTCCGGAGACAGGGGCTAGCGGGAGGCCCGATAGCACAGATACGCAGTATTTT. It yields the protein CASSFPETGASGRPDSTDTQYF.

The chain joins TRBV7-3 to TRBJ2-1; 11 bases are a match to TRBD2. J was trimmed by 5 bases and V by 5 bases; bases with no gene match: 8. The germline V gene has CDR1 SGHTA and CDR2 FQGTGA. The CDR3 sequence is 16 residues long. The CDR3 protein is CASSPASGGSNNEQFF. The CDR3 region has the DNA TGTGCCAGCAGCCCTGCTAGCGGGGGGTCCAACAATGAGCAGTTCTTC.

This clone was recorded many times. The chain recombines TRBV30 with TRBJ1-2; D not certain. The CDR3 is 13 amino acids. Between the trimmed V and J ends, which lost 2 bases and 3 bases, there was a span of 10 bases. Looked up from germline, CDR1 is GTSNPN and CDR2 is SVGIG (reference sequence). CDR3 in amino acids: CAWSYGVYYGYTF. DNA for the CDR3: TGTGCCTGGAGTTACGGGGTTTACTATGGCTACACCTTC.

This clone was recorded once. This sequence joins TRBV30 and TRBJ2-1; 12 bases map to TRBD2. The J segment lost 9 bases and the V segment lost 4 bases, leaving 7 bases of the junction unmatched. The germline CDR1 and CDR2 sequences are GTSNPN and SVGIG (reference sequence). The CDR3 is made up of 14 amino acids. Written as DNA, the CDR3 is TGTGCCTGGAAACCCGGGACTAGCGGGCTTGAGCAGTTCTTC. Its translation: CAWKPGTSGLEQFF.

V gene TRBV5-1 combines with J gene TRBJ1-4; 7 bases line up with TRBD1. CDR1 SGHRS and CDR2 YFSETQ come from the germline V gene. V trimming: 2 bases; J trimming: 7 bases; junction bases outside the gene matches: 5. CDR3 size: 14 residues. CDR3 region: CASSFSGTAEKLFF. Here the CDR3 DNA reads TGCGCCAGCAGCTTCTCCGGGACAGCTGAAAAACTGTTTTTT.

The genes are TRBV5-1 and TRBJ2-3; 13 nucleotides agree with TRBD2. J gave up 0 bases and V 4 bases, and 11 bases lay outside the gene matches. Germline lookup yields CDR1 SGHRS and CDR2 YFSETQ. The CDR3 is 19 residues long. CDR3: CASSARRRTSGGSTDTQYF. The CDR3 nucleotides are TGCGCCAGCAGCGCGCGCCGGCGGACTAGCGGGGGAAGCACAGATACGCAGTATTTT.

V usage is TRBV19 and J usage is TRBJ1-2, with D perhaps matching TRBD1 (5 bases). Trimming left V 6 bases short and J 4 bases short, with 12 bases between. The CDR3 spans 13 residues. CDR1 and CDR2 (germline): LNHDA, SQIVND (reference sequence). CDR3 sequence reads: CASSQGHAYGYTF. For the CDR3, the DNA is TGTGCCAGTAGCCAGGGCCACGCCTATGGCTACACCTTC. Combining the CDR3 with reference TRBV19 and TRBJ1-2 gives the whole variable domain DGGITQSPKYLFRKEGQNVTLSCEQNLNHDAMYWYRQDPGQGLRLIYYSQIVNDFQKGDIAEGYSVSREKKESFPLTVTSAQKNPTAFYLCASSQGHAYGYTFGSGTRLTVV.

V gene TRBV29-1 combines with J gene TRBJ2-1, with TRBD2 identical over 11 bases. V was clipped by 6 bases and J by 7 bases; unmatched bases: 11. Per the germline V gene, CDR1 is SQVTM and CDR2 is ANQGSEA. The CDR3 spans 15 residues. DNA for the CDR3: TGCAGCGTGGCCGGGGATAGCGGGAGGGTAAATGAGCAGTTCTTC. It is translated as CSVAGDSGRVNEQFF.

This clone appeared a single time. This rearrangement joins TRBV21-1 to TRBJ1-5; the D call in the table, TRBD1, was not verified against the DNA. TRBV21-1 has pseudogene status. This CDR3 contains 17 residues. CDR3 DNA: TGTGCCAGCAGCAAATCTCACCTGACAGGGGGCAATCAGCCCCAGCATTTT. It codes for CASSKSHLTGGNQPQHF.

Worth noting for this clone: Additional DNA sequences in this sample encode the identical CDR3. The chain links TRBV18 to TRBJ1-2, with 7 positions matching TRBD1. The CDR3 loop spans 14 amino acids. V lost 1 base and J lost 3; bases outside the gene matches: 2. Germline V gene data show CDR1 as KGHSH and CDR2 as LQKENI. The CDR3 sequence: CASSPQQGDYGYTF. The CDR3 DNA reads TGTGCCAGCTCACCACAGCAGGGGGACTATGGCTACACCTTC.

The chain combines TRBV5-1 with TRBJ2-1, with TRBD2 matching over 8 bases. CDR1 is SGHRS and CDR2 is YFSETQ in the germline V gene. The J segment lost 0 bases and the V segment lost 3 bases, leaving 5 bases of the junction unmatched. This CDR3 spans 16 amino acids. For the CDR3, the DNA is TGCGCCAGCAGCTATACACTAGCGGCCTCCTACAATGAGCAGTTCTTC. This sequence encodes CASSYTLAASYNEQFF.

The chain recombines TRBV4-1 with TRBJ2-4; possible D gene TRBD2, 5 bases. The CDR3 totals 19 residues. Germline V lookup: CDR1 MGHRA, CDR2 YSYEKL. V was shortened by 0 bases and J by 3 bases, with 21 bases between the two germline ends. The CDR3: CASSQDPHVSEIVKNIQYF. CDR3 DNA sequence: TGCGCCAGCAGCCAAGATCCCCATGTTAGCGAGATCGTCAAAAACATTCAGTACTTC.

The chain links TRBV7-6 to TRBJ2-5; the match to TRBD1 covers 7 bases. The germline V gene encodes CDR1 SGHVS and CDR2 FNYEAQ. Trimming at V came to 4 bases and at J to 5 bases, leaving 7 bases not matched to a gene. The CDR3 runs 14 residues. CDR3 region: CASSSGQPGETQYF. In DNA, the CDR3 is TGTGCCAGCAGCTCGGGACAGCCTGGGGAGACCCAGTACTTC. The entire variable domain, with the rest obtained from reference TRBV7-6 and TRBJ2-5, is as follows: GAGVSQSPRYKVTKRGQDVALRCDPISGHVSLYWYRQALGQGPEFLTYFNYEAQQDKSGLPNDRFSAERPEGSISTLTIQRTEQRDSAMYRCASSSGQPGETQYFGPGTRLLVL.

V usage is TRBV14 and J usage is TRBJ2-5, with a weak D call TRBD2 (7 bases). With 0 bases removed from V and 4 bases from J, the gap between germline ends came to 9 bases. There are 14 residues in the CDR3. Germline V CDR1 and CDR2: SGHDN, FVKESK. Here the CDR3 reads CASSQDRGAETQYF. CDR3 DNA: TGTGCCAGCAGCCAAGATCGGGGGGCAGAGACCCAGTACTTC.

This clone was picked up a small number of times. This chain joins TRBV7-8 and TRBJ2-7; D gene ambiguous. The germline V gene has CDR1 SGHVS and CDR2 FQNEAQ. The CDR3 runs 13 residues. Trimming shortened V by 5 bases and J by 0 bases, and 8 bases separated the two germline ends. The CDR3 sequence: CASSLPPSYEQYF. Here the CDR3 DNA reads TGTGCCAGCAGCCTCCCTCCCTCCTACGAGCAGTACTTC. Looking up the rest from reference TRBV7-8 and TRBJ2-7 gives the full variable domain: GAGVSQSPRYKVAKRGQDVALRCDPISGHVSLFWYQQALGQGPEFLTYFQNEAQLDKSGLPSDRFFAERPEGSVSTLKIQRTQQEDSAVYLCASSLPPSYEQYFGPGTRLTVT.

In regard to this clone: Other nucleotide sequences in the sample specify the same CDR3. The gene calls are TRBV2 and TRBJ2-7; no firm D call. The CDR3 sequence is 13 residues long. V lost 4 bases and J lost 0, with 7 bases in between. Germline assignment: CDR1 SNHLY and CDR2 FYNNEI. Written as DNA, the CDR3 is TGTGCCAGCAGTGCTGGGGTCTCCTACGAGCAGTACTTC. Residues: CASSAGVSYEQYF.

The chain combines TRBV9 with TRBJ2-3, with D perhaps matching TRBD1 (6 bases). The germline gives CDR1 SGDLS, CDR2 YYNGEE. The V gene lost 4 bases and the J gene lost 0 bases, with 12 bases spanning the gap. The CDR3 totals 15 residues. CDR3 nucleotides: TGTGCCAGCAGCCTAGGGGGACCGAGCACAGATACGCAGTATTTT. It is translated as CASSLGGPSTDTQYF.

The V gene is TRBV6-5, the J gene TRBJ1-2, with unresolved D. The germline V and J ends were trimmed by 6 bases and 4 bases, with 12 bases remaining between them. CDR1 and CDR2 from the germline V gene are MNHEY and SVGAGI. CDR3 length: 13 amino acids. The chain's CDR3 is CASRTTGVYGYTF. The CDR3 DNA reads TGTGCCAGCAGGACCACGGGAGTCTATGGCTACACCTTC.